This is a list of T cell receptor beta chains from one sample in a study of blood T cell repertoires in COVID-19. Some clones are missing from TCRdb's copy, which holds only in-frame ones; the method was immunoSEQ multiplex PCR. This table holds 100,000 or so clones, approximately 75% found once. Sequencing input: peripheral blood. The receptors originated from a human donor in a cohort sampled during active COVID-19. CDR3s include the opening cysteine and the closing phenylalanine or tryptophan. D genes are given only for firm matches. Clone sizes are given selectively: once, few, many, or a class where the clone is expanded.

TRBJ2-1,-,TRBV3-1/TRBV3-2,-,CASSRGGFEQFF,TGTGCCAGCAGCCGCGGAGGGTTTGAGCAGTTCTTC
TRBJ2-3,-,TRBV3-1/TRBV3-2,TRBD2,CASSRGLAGSDTQYF,TGTGCCAGCAGCCGGGGACTAGCGGGGTCAGATACGCAGTATTTT
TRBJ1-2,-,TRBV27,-,CASSLTGVRGYTF,TGTGCCAGCAGTTTAACGGGGGTGAGGGGCTACACCTTC
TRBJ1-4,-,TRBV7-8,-,CASRPLTGEKLFF,TGTGCCAGCAGACCCCTGACAGGTGAAAAACTGTTTTTT
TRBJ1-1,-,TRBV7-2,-,CASSLGRRNTEAFF,TGTGCCAGCAGCTTAGGGCGGAGGAACACTGAAGCTTTCTTT
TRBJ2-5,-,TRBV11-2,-,CASSLDRGIETQYF,TGTGCCAGCAGCTTAGATCGGGGGATAGAGACCCAGTACTTC
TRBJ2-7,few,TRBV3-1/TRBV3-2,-,CASSQVQSAYEQYF,TGTGCCAGCAGCCAAGTTCAGAGCGCCTACGAGCAGTACTTC
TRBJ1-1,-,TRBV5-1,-,CASSLTNTEAFF,TGCGCCAGCAGCTTGACTAACACTGAAGCTTTCTTT
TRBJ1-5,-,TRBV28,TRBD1,CASSQEDRDQPQHF,TGTGCCAGCAGTCAAGAGGACAGGGATCAGCCCCAGCATTTT
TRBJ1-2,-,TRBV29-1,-,CSVEGGGYTF,TGCAGCGTTGAAGGGGGCGGCTACACCTTC
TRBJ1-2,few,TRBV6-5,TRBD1,CASGGTAVKYTF,TGTGCCAGTGGCGGGACAGCCGTTAAGTACACCTTC
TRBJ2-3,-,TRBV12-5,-,CASDGRVTDTQYF,TGTGCTAGTGACGGCAGGGTCACAGATACGCAGTATTTT
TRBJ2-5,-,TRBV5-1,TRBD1,CASSLIGTVQETQYF,TGCGCCAGCAGCTTGATCGGGACAGTACAAGAGACCCAGTACTTC
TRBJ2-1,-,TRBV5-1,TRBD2,CASRSAGGRYNEQFF,TGCGCCAGCCGATCGGCGGGGGGTCGCTACAATGAGCAGTTCTTC
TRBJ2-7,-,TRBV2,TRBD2,CASSGTSGGSSYEQYF,TGTGCCAGCAGCGGGACTAGCGGGGGTAGCTCCTACGAGCAGTACTTC
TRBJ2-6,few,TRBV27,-,CASSLTGYSGANVLTF,TGTGCCAGCAGTTTAACAGGCTACTCTGGGGCCAACGTCCTGACTTTC
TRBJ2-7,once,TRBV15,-,CATSRDPLNTNEQYF,TGTGCCACCAGCAGAGACCCCCTGAACACCAACGAGCAGTACTTC
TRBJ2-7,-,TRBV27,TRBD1,CASSALFGTAHEQYF,TGTGCCAGCAGTGCCTTATTTGGGACAGCGCACGAGCAGTACTTC
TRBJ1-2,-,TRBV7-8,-,CASSLAVGRANYGYTF,TGTGCCAGCAGCTTAGCAGTGGGGCGAGCTAACTATGGCTACACCTTC
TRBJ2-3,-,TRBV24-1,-,CATSERGISTDTQYF,TGTGCCACCAGTGAGCGGGGAATAAGCACAGATACGCAGTATTTT